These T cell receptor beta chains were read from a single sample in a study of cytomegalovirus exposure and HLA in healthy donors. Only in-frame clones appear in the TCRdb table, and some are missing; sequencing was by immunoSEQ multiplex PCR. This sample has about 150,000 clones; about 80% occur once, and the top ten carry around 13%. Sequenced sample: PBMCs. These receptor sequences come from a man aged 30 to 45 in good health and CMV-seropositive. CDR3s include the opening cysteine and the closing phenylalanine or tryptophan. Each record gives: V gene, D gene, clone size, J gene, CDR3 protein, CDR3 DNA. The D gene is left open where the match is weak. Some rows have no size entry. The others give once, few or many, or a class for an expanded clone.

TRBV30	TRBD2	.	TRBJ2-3	CAETTGLGPGDTQYF	TGTGCCGAAACTACGGGACTAGGGCCGGGCGATACGCAGTATTTT
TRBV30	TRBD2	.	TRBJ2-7	CAWDLAVSYEQYF	TGTGCCTGGGACCTAGCGGTCTCCTACGAGCAGTACTTC
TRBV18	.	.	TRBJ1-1	CASSPTVAIERMNTEAFF	TGTGCCAGCTCACCAACAGTGGCAATAGAGCGGATGAACACTGAAGCTTTCTTT
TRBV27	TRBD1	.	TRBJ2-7	CASSVTGFSYEQYF	TGTGCCAGCAGTGTGACAGGGTTCTCCTACGAGCAGTACTTC
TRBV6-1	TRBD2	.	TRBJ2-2	CASSGLAGDTGELFF	TGTGCCAGCAGTGGACTAGCGGGAGACACCGGGGAGCTGTTTTTT
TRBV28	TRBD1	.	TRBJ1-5	CASSLPLTGLDQPQHF	TGTGCCAGCAGTTTACCTTTGACAGGGCTGGATCAGCCCCAGCATTTT
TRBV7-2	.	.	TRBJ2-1	CASSPRTPHSYNEQFF	TGTGCCAGCAGCCCCCGGACACCACACTCCTACAATGAGCAGTTCTTC
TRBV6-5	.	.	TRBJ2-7	CASKTRDGGTYEQYF	TGTGCCAGCAAGACTAGGGACGGAGGAACCTACGAGCAGTACTTC
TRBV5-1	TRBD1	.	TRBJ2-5	CASGTGTAQETQYF	TGCGCCAGCGGGACCGGGACAGCCCAAGAGACCCAGTACTTC
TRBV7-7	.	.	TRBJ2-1	CASSLELGGLNEQFF	TGTGCTAGCAGCTTAGAACTCGGAGGTCTCAATGAGCAGTTCTTC
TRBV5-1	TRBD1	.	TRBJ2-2	CASSVGQANTGELFF	TGCGCCAGCAGCGTGGGACAGGCGAACACCGGGGAGCTGTTTTTT
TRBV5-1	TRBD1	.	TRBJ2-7	CASSPGTGLNEQYF	TGCGCCAGCAGCCCCGGGACAGGGCTCAACGAGCAGTACTTC
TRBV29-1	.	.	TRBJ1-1	CSVAGNTNTEAFF	TGCAGCGTGGCAGGGAATACGAACACTGAAGCTTTCTTT
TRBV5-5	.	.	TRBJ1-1	CASSLQGLPEAFF	TGTGCCAGCAGCTTACAGGGCCTCCCTGAAGCTTTCTTT
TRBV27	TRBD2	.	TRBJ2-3	CASSLAGGHADTQYF	TGTGCCAGCAGTTTAGCGGGAGGGCATGCAGATACGCAGTATTTT
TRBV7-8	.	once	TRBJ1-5	CASSLDQAYNQPQHF	TGTGCCAGCAGCTTAGACCAGGCCTACAATCAGCCCCAGCATTTT
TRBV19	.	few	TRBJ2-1	CASSISVSGYNEQFF	TGTGCCAGTAGTATTTCGGTTAGCGGATACAATGAGCAGTTCTTC
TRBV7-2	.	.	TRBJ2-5	CASSFSDLLQETQYF	TGTGCCAGCAGCTTCAGCGATCTCCTACAAGAGACCCAGTACTTC
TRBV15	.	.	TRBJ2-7	CATSSSGAAYEQYF	TGTGCCACCAGCAGTTCAGGGGCTGCCTACGAGCAGTACTTC
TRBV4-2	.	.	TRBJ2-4	CASSRDRSPAGKNIQYF	TGTGCCAGCAGCCGCGACAGGTCCCCCGCGGGCAAAAACATTCAGTACTTC
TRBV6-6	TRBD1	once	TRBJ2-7	CASSYNRDREVYEQYF	TGTGCCAGCAGTTACAACCGGGACAGGGAGGTCTACGAGCAGTACTTC
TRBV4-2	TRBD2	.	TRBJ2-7	CASSQGLAVSYEQYF	TGTGCCAGCAGCCAAGGACTAGCGGTCTCCTACGAGCAGTACTTC
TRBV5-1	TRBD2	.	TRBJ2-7	CASSLGDTSGRDASYEQYF	TGCGCCAGCAGCTTGGGAGATACTAGCGGGAGGGATGCTTCCTACGAGCAGTACTTC
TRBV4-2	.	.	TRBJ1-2	CASSQYREGYGYTF	TGTGCCAGCAGCCAGTACAGGGAGGGTTATGGCTACACCTTC
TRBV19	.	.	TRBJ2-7	CASTITAGPYEQYF	TGTGCCAGTACAATAACGGCAGGCCCCTACGAGCAGTACTTC
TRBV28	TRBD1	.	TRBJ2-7	CASSPPGQGVEQYF	TGTGCCAGCAGCCCACCGGGACAGGGGGTCGAGCAGTACTTC
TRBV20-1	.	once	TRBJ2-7	CSAEGYRVF	TGCAGTGCTGAAGGGTACAGGGTCTTC
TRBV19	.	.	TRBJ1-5	CASSMYFNQPQHF	TGTGCCAGTAGTATGTACTTCAACCAGCCCCAGCATTTT
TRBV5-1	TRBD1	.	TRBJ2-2	CASSQGQGGAGELFF	TGCGCCAGCAGCCAAGGACAGGGCGGCGCCGGGGAGCTGTTTTTT
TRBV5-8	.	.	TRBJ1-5	CASSPRSGFYSNQPQHF	TGTGCCAGCAGCCCCAGGTCCGGTTTTTATAGCAATCAGCCCCAGCATTTT
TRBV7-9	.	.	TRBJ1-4	CASSPRSTATNEKLFF	TGTGCCAGCAGCCCTCGCTCGACAGCAACTAATGAAAAACTGTTTTTT
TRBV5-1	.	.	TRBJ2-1	CASSLIAIDEQFF	TGCGCCAGCAGCTTGATCGCGATAGATGAGCAGTTCTTC
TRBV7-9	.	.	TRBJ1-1	CASSSSSLNTEAFF	TGTGCCAGCAGCTCCTCTAGTCTGAACACTGAAGCTTTCTTT
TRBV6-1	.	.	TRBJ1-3	CASSARRATGNTIYF	TGTGCCAGCAGTGCCCGCAGGGCAACTGGAAACACCATATATTTT
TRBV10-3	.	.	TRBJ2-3	CAISESIGQGSQYF	TGTGCCATCAGTGAGTCGATAGGGCAGGGGTCACAGTATTTT
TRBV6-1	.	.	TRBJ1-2	CASSDAGYTF	TGTGCCAGCAGTGATGCGGGCTACACCTTC
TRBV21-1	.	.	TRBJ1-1	CASSKGPRAGGNTEAFF	TGTGCCAGCAGCAAAGGCCCACGGGCGGGAGGGAACACTGAAGCTTTCTTT
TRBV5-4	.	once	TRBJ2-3	CASSLRRGQPTDTQYF	TGTGCCAGCAGCTTGCGGCGGGGGCAGCCCACAGATACGCAGTATTTT
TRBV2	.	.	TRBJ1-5	CASSWGERNQPQHF	TGTGCCAGCAGTTGGGGGGAGCGCAATCAGCCCCAGCATTTT
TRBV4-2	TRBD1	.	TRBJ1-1	CASSQEDRGLNEAFF	TGTGCCAGCAGCCAAGAGGACAGGGGGCTTAATGAAGCTTTCTTT
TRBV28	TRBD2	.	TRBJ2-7	CATIGLAWEQYF	TGTGCCACCATTGGACTAGCTTGGGAGCAGTACTTC
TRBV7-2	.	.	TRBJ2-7	CASSLEGPWNEQYF	TGTGCCAGCAGCTTAGAGGGGCCTTGGAACGAGCAGTACTTC
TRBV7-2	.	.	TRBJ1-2	CASSLVVLGANYGYTF	TGTGCCAGCAGCTTAGTCGTATTGGGAGCTAACTATGGCTACACCTTC
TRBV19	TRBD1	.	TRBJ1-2	CASSKTGTGAYGYTF	TGTGCCAGTAGTAAGACCGGGACAGGGGCCTATGGCTACACCTTC
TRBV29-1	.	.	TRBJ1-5	CSVESGGPQHF	TGCAGCGTTGAATCCGGAGGGCCCCAGCATTTT
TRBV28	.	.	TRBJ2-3	CASGQSSTDTQYF	TGTGCCAGCGGGCAGTCAAGCACAGATACGCAGTATTTT
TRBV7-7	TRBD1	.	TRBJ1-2	CASSPLGTQGFDGYTF	TGTGCTAGCAGCCCACTTGGGACACAGGGGTTTGATGGCTACACCTTC
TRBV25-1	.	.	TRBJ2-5	CASSVHLTGDETQYF	TGTGCCAGCAGTGTCCATTTAACGGGAGACGAGACCCAGTACTTC
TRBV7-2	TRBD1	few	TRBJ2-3	CASSLTGEDTQYF	TGTGCCAGCAGCTTAACAGGGGAGGATACGCAGTATTTT
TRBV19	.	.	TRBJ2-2	CASSSEGWGTGELFF	TGTGCCAGTAGTTCTGAGGGTTGGGGCACCGGGGAGCTGTTTTTT